A selection of T cell receptor beta chains follows, all from one sample in a study of cytomegalovirus exposure and HLA in healthy donors. Method: immunoSEQ multiplex PCR; TCRdb's copy keeps in-frame clones and lacks some. In the table there are around 57,000 clones, about 90% of which are singletons. Sequencing used PBMCs. Receptor source: a man aged 25 to 40 in good health and CMV-seropositive. CDR3s include the opening cysteine and the closing phenylalanine or tryptophan. Each record gives: clone size, V gene, J gene, D gene, CDR3 protein, CDR3 DNA. A D gene is named only where the DNA matches it firmly. Not all rows give a size; the values are once, few, many and, for expanded clones, a class.

clone size: once
V gene: TRBV7-9
J gene: TRBJ2-7
D gene: TRBD2
CDR3 protein: CASSFSGLAGVEQYF
CDR3 DNA: TGTGCCAGCAGCTTCTCGGGACTAGCGGGAGTCGAGCAGTACTTC

clone size: .
V gene: TRBV19
J gene: TRBJ1-4
D gene: .
CDR3 protein: CASSPTATNEKLFF
CDR3 DNA: TGTGCCAGTAGCCCCACAGCAACTAATGAAAAACTGTTTTTT

clone size: .
V gene: TRBV6-5
J gene: TRBJ1-3
D gene: .
CDR3 protein: CASGQGNTIYF
CDR3 DNA: TGTGCCAGCGGACAGGGAAACACCATATATTTT

clone size: .
V gene: TRBV19
J gene: TRBJ2-5
D gene: TRBD2
CDR3 protein: CASSMVASGSQEQYF
CDR3 DNA: TGTGCCAGTAGTATGGTGGCTAGCGGGAGCCAAGAGCAGTACTTC

clone size: .
V gene: TRBV10-3
J gene: TRBJ2-3
D gene: TRBD1
CDR3 protein: CAISEDREDTQYF
CDR3 DNA: TGTGCCATCAGTGAGGACAGGGAAGATACGCAGTATTTT

clone size: .
V gene: TRBV7-8
J gene: TRBJ2-7
D gene: .
CDR3 protein: CASSLVPGEQYF
CDR3 DNA: TGTGCCAGCAGCTTAGTGCCCGGCGAGCAGTACTTC

clone size: .
V gene: TRBV7-9
J gene: TRBJ2-7
D gene: .
CDR3 protein: CSSSYLLYEQYF
CDR3 DNA: TGTTCCAGCAGCTACCTACTCTACGAGCAGTACTTC

clone size: .
V gene: TRBV5-1
J gene: TRBJ2-3
D gene: .
CDR3 protein: CASSFGRAASTDTQYF
CDR3 DNA: TGCGCCAGCAGCTTCGGTCGAGCGGCTAGCACAGATACGCAGTATTTT

clone size: .
V gene: TRBV18
J gene: TRBJ1-1
D gene: TRBD1
CDR3 protein: CASSLGQGVWPEAFF
CDR3 DNA: TGTGCCAGCTCACTTGGACAGGGGGTTTGGCCTGAAGCTTTCTTT

clone size: .
V gene: TRBV19
J gene: TRBJ2-7
D gene: .
CDR3 protein: CATARIHTSYEQYF
CDR3 DNA: TGTGCCACCGCCCGTATCCACACCTCCTACGAGCAGTACTTC

clone size: once
V gene: TRBV7-9
J gene: TRBJ1-2
D gene: .
CDR3 protein: CASSLVGQGPYGYTF
CDR3 DNA: TGTGCCAGCAGCTTAGTCGGACAAGGGCCCTATGGCTACACCTTC

clone size: .
V gene: TRBV6-5
J gene: TRBJ2-1
D gene: .
CDR3 protein: CASSGSGSSYNEQFF
CDR3 DNA: TGTGCCAGCAGTGGGTCAGGCAGCTCCTACAATGAGCAGTTCTTC

clone size: .
V gene: TRBV18
J gene: TRBJ2-5
D gene: .
CDR3 protein: CASSPQRPPEAQYF
CDR3 DNA: TGTGCCAGCTCACCACAAAGACCCCCGGAGGCCCAGTACTTC

clone size: .
V gene: TRBV30
J gene: TRBJ2-7
D gene: TRBD2
CDR3 protein: CAWTLGLAREQYF
CDR3 DNA: TGTGCCTGGACCCTAGGACTAGCGCGGGAGCAGTACTTC

clone size: .
V gene: TRBV7-3
J gene: TRBJ2-3
D gene: TRBD1
CDR3 protein: CASSVTGGADTQYF
CDR3 DNA: TGTGCCAGCAGCGTGACAGGGGGGGCAGATACGCAGTATTTT

clone size: .
V gene: TRBV18
J gene: TRBJ2-4
D gene: TRBD1
CDR3 protein: CASSPSGQGINIQYF
CDR3 DNA: TGTGCCAGCTCACCCTCGGGACAGGGAATAAACATTCAGTACTTC

clone size: .
V gene: TRBV6-5
J gene: TRBJ2-1
D gene: .
CDR3 protein: CASSYKLDNEQFF
CDR3 DNA: TGTGCCAGCAGTTACAAGCTAGACAATGAGCAGTTCTTC

clone size: .
V gene: TRBV29-1
J gene: TRBJ1-2
D gene: TRBD1
CDR3 protein: CSVRRQGAYGYTF
CDR3 DNA: TGCAGCGTCCGCAGACAGGGGGCCTATGGCTACACCTTC

clone size: .
V gene: TRBV2
J gene: TRBJ1-4
D gene: TRBD1
CDR3 protein: CASSRIRDSPEKLFF
CDR3 DNA: TGTGCCAGCAGTCGGATCCGGGACAGCCCTGAAAAACTGTTTTTT

clone size: once
V gene: TRBV27
J gene: TRBJ1-1
D gene: .
CDR3 protein: CASSLLGGNTEAFF
CDR3 DNA: TGTGCCAGCAGTTTATTAGGGGGGAACACTGAAGCTTTCTTT

clone size: .
V gene: TRBV29-1
J gene: TRBJ1-1
D gene: .
CDR3 protein: CSVEGHRQRTEAFF
CDR3 DNA: TGCAGCGTTGAAGGTCACAGGCAACGTACTGAAGCTTTCTTT

clone size: .
V gene: TRBV5-5
J gene: TRBJ1-5
D gene: .
CDR3 protein: CASSPQGSQPQHF
CDR3 DNA: TGTGCCAGCAGCCCGCAGGGAAGTCAGCCCCAGCATTTT

clone size: few
V gene: TRBV25-1
J gene: TRBJ2-2
D gene: .
CDR3 protein: CASSDLRGTGELFF
CDR3 DNA: TGTGCCAGCAGTGATCTCCGGGGCACCGGGGAGCTGTTTTTT

clone size: .
V gene: TRBV4-3
J gene: TRBJ1-5
D gene: .
CDR3 protein: CASSQDLSSLSNQPQHF
CDR3 DNA: TGCGCCAGCAGCCAAGATCTGAGTAGCCTTAGCAATCAGCCCCAGCATTTT

clone size: .
V gene: TRBV6-5
J gene: TRBJ1-4
D gene: .
CDR3 protein: CASSPRGATNEKLFF
CDR3 DNA: TGTGCCAGCAGTCCCCGCGGTGCAACTAATGAAAAACTGTTTTTT

clone size: .
V gene: TRBV7-2
J gene: TRBJ2-6
D gene: .
CDR3 protein: CASSLAGGPTSGANVLTF
CDR3 DNA: TGTGCCAGCAGCTTAGCGGGGGGACCGACGTCTGGGGCCAACGTCCTGACTTTC

clone size: few
V gene: TRBV25-1
J gene: TRBJ2-7
D gene: .
CDR3 protein: CASSEHRDIHF
CDR3 DNA: TGTGCCAGCAGTGAACACAGGGATATTCACTTC

clone size: .
V gene: TRBV4-1
J gene: TRBJ2-1
D gene: .
CDR3 protein: CASSQVPGLRVANEQFF
CDR3 DNA: TGCGCCAGCAGCCAGGTCCCGGGACTCCGAGTCGCTAATGAGCAGTTCTTC

clone size: .
V gene: TRBV18
J gene: TRBJ2-3
D gene: TRBD2
CDR3 protein: CASSPTSGTDTQYF
CDR3 DNA: TGTGCCAGCTCACCGACTAGCGGCACAGATACGCAGTATTTT

clone size: .
V gene: TRBV5-1
J gene: TRBJ2-1
D gene: TRBD2
CDR3 protein: CASSATSTSGRAIGEQFF
CDR3 DNA: TGCGCCAGCAGCGCAACCTCCACTAGCGGGAGGGCCATCGGGGAGCAGTTCTTC

clone size: .
V gene: TRBV7-3
J gene: TRBJ2-3
D gene: .
CDR3 protein: CASSFNSNTDTQYF
CDR3 DNA: TGTGCCAGCAGCTTTAACAGTAACACAGATACGCAGTATTTT

clone size: .
V gene: TRBV28
J gene: TRBJ2-7
D gene: .
CDR3 protein: CASSQRYEQYF
CDR3 DNA: TGTGCCAGCAGTCAGCGTTACGAGCAGTACTTC

clone size: .
V gene: TRBV19
J gene: TRBJ2-7
D gene: TRBD2
CDR3 protein: CASRASGMEYF
CDR3 DNA: TGTGCCAGTAGGGCTAGCGGGATGGAGTACTTC

clone size: .
V gene: TRBV27
J gene: TRBJ2-7
D gene: .
CDR3 protein: CASSTNSVSYEQYF
CDR3 DNA: TGTGCCAGCAGTACAAATAGCGTCTCCTACGAGCAGTACTTC

clone size: .
V gene: TRBV11-3
J gene: TRBJ2-1
D gene: .
CDR3 protein: CASSSSLDYNEQFF
CDR3 DNA: TGTGCCAGCAGCTCCTCGCTAGACTACAATGAGCAGTTCTTC

clone size: .
V gene: TRBV6-6
J gene: TRBJ1-5
D gene: TRBD1
CDR3 protein: CASRAGTGYSNQPQHF
CDR3 DNA: TGTGCCAGCAGGGCGGGGACAGGTTATAGCAATCAGCCCCAGCATTTT

clone size: .
V gene: TRBV19
J gene: TRBJ1-1
D gene: TRBD1
CDR3 protein: CASSIGQGADEAFF
CDR3 DNA: TGTGCCAGTAGTATCGGACAGGGGGCTGATGAAGCTTTCTTT

clone size: .
V gene: TRBV30
J gene: TRBJ1-6
D gene: .
CDR3 protein: CAWTGGTSPLHF
CDR3 DNA: TGTGCCTGGACGGGGGGGACCTCACCCCTCCACTTT

clone size: .
V gene: TRBV19
J gene: TRBJ1-1
D gene: .
CDR3 protein: CASSLRDTEAFF
CDR3 DNA: TGTGCCAGTAGTCTCCGGGACACTGAAGCTTTCTTT

clone size: few
V gene: TRBV9
J gene: TRBJ1-1
D gene: TRBD1
CDR3 protein: CASSFTGQGEMNTEAFF
CDR3 DNA: TGTGCCAGCAGCTTTACGGGACAGGGGGAAATGAACACTGAAGCTTTCTTT

clone size: once
V gene: TRBV4-1
J gene: TRBJ1-3
D gene: TRBD1
CDR3 protein: CASSRTGTGNTIYF
CDR3 DNA: TGCGCCAGCAGCCGGACAGGTACTGGAAACACCATATATTTT

clone size: .
V gene: TRBV7-2
J gene: TRBJ2-1
D gene: TRBD2
CDR3 protein: CASAGEPANEQFF
CDR3 DNA: TGTGCCTCTGCGGGAGAACCTGCGAATGAGCAGTTCTTC

clone size: .
V gene: TRBV10-3
J gene: TRBJ1-1
D gene: TRBD1
CDR3 protein: CAISRGQGTTEAFF
CDR3 DNA: TGTGCCATCAGTCGCGGACAGGGAACGACTGAAGCTTTCTTT

clone size: .
V gene: TRBV30
J gene: TRBJ2-7
D gene: .
CDR3 protein: CAWTVSSYEQYF
CDR3 DNA: TGTGCCTGGACGGTAAGCTCCTACGAGCAGTACTTC